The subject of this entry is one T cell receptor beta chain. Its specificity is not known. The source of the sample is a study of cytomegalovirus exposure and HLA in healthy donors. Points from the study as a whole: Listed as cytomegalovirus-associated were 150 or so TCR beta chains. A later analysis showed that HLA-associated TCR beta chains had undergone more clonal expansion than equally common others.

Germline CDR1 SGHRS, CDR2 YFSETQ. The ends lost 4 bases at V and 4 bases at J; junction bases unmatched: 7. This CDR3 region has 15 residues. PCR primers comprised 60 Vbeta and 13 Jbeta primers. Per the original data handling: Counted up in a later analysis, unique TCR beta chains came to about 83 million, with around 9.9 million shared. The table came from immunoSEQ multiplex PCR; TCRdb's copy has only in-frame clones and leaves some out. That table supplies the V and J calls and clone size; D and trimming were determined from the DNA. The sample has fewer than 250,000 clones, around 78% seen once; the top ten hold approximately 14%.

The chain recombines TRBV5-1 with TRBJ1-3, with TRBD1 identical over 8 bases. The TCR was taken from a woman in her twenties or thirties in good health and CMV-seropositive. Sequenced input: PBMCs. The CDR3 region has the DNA TGCGCCAGCAGCGGAACAGGGGGGGACGGAAACACCATATATTTT. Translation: CASSGTGGDGNTIYF.